The rows below give T cell receptor beta chains drawn from one sample of a study of regulatory T cells in long-lasting Graves disease. TCRdb passed the multiplex PCR reads through MiXCR, listing each CDR3 protein once. The top ten hold 18% of the sample, which has under 800,000 distinct CDR3 sequences, about 15% seen once. A further study also used this sample, focusing on T cells in Graves' hyperthyroidism and ophthalmopathy.

This material consisted of peripheral blood mononuclear cells (PBMCs), taken at new diagnosis, from a patient treated with antithyroid drugs. The receptors come from a woman in her twenties or thirties with Graves disease. CDR3s include the opening cysteine and the closing phenylalanine or tryptophan. The D gene is left open where the match is weak. Size is omitted from some rows. Given values are once, few, many or a class for expanded clones.

.	TRBV10-1	TRBJ2-7	.	CASTEGLGYEQYF	TGCGCCAGCACCGAGGGGCTTGGTTACGAGCAGTACTTC
.	TRBV3-1	TRBJ1-1	many	CASSQDLRVAEAFF	TGTGCCAGCAGCCAAGACTTAAGGGTCGCTGAAGCTTTCTTT
.	TRBV5-1	TRBJ2-7	few	CASSPQGSAYEQYF	TGCGCCAGCAGCCCCCAGGGAAGTGCCTACGAGCAGTACTTC
TRBD1	TRBV24-1	TRBJ1-2	many	CATSDTRSGQGYGYTF	TGTGCCACCAGTGATACCCGATCTGGACAGGGCTATGGCTACACCTTC
.	TRBV5-6	TRBJ1-4	.	CASSSGNGEKLFF	TGTGCCAGCAGCTCGGGCAACGGGGAAAAACTGTTTTTT
.	TRBV28	TRBJ1-1	many	CASRSPGRLSWDTEAFF	TGTGCCAGCAGAAGTCCGGGTCGGCTATCCTGGGACACTGAAGCTTTCTTT
.	TRBV12-3/TRBV12-4	TRBJ1-3	many	CASSLTGNTIYF	TGTGCCAGCAGCCTCACTGGAAACACCATATATTTT
.	TRBV2	TRBJ2-3	many	CASAGRTGTDTQYF	TGTGCCAGCGCTGGACGGACCGGCACAGATACGCAGTATTTT
TRBD1	TRBV28	TRBJ1-1	many	CASSLSGTGNTEAFF	TGTGCCAGCAGCCTTAGTGGGACAGGGAACACTGAAGCTTTCTTT
.	TRBV11-2	TRBJ2-1	.	CASSITTGNNEQFF	TGTGCCAGCAGCATAACTACAGGGAACAATGAGCAGTTCTTC
.	TRBV7-2	TRBJ1-1	.	CASSLDVAMNTEAFF	TGTGCCAGCAGCTTAGACGTGGCTATGAACACTGAAGCTTTCTTT
.	TRBV30	TRBJ1-5	few	CAWGHGGRQPQHF	TGTGCCTGGGGACATGGGGGGAGGCAGCCCCAGCATTTT
TRBD1	TRBV5-1	TRBJ2-7	many	CASSLARQGSGYEQYF	TGCGCCAGCAGCTTGGCCAGACAGGGTTCGGGTTACGAGCAGTACTTC
.	TRBV28	TRBJ1-5	many	CASSLLQDNQPQHF	TGTGCCAGCAGTTTACTACAGGATAATCAGCCCCAGCATTTT
.	TRBV7-9	TRBJ2-7	many	CASSAGHPYEQYF	TGTGCCAGCAGCGCCGGACATCCCTACGAGCAGTACTTC
.	TRBV6-5	TRBJ1-5	few	CASSYSPGNNQPQHF	TGTGCCAGCAGTTACTCCCCCGGCAACAATCAGCCCCAGCATTTT
.	TRBV15	TRBJ1-5	many	CAARGRGVNQPQHF	TGTGCCGCCAGGGGCAGGGGAGTCAATCAGCCCCAGCATTTT
TRBD1	TRBV5-4	TRBJ2-5	many	CASSPQGAEETQYF	TGTGCCAGCAGCCCACAGGGGGCGGAAGAGACCCAGTACTTC
.	TRBV5-1	TRBJ2-3	.	CASSLYQGGDTQYF	TGCGCCAGCAGCTTGTACCAGGGCGGGGATACGCAGTATTTT
.	TRBV7-2	TRBJ2-1	many	CASSSTGSSYNEQFF	TGTGCCAGCAGCTCCACCGGGAGCTCCTACAATGAGCAGTTCTTC
.	TRBV7-9	TRBJ2-1	.	CASSHMMDEQFF	TGTGCCAGCAGCCACATGATGGATGAGCAGTTCTTC
.	TRBV5-5	TRBJ1-1	few	CASSLGTLIYEAFF	TGTGCCAGCAGCTTGGGGACTTTGATTTATGAAGCTTTCTTT
.	TRBV2	TRBJ1-6	many	CASSYRQNSPLHF	TGTGCCAGCAGTTATCGACAGAATTCACCCCTCCACTTT
.	TRBV11-2	TRBJ2-7	.	CASSSEPVGGRYF	TGTGCCAGCAGCTCGGAACCGGTCGGAGGGCGTTACTTC
TRBD1	TRBV29-1	TRBJ2-7	many	CSVGTLTGVEQYF	TGCAGCGTAGGAACCCTAACAGGGGTCGAGCAGTACTTC
TRBD2	TRBV20-1	TRBJ2-3	few	CSASPPSGLTDTQYF	TGCAGTGCTAGCCCCCCTAGCGGCCTCACAGATACGCAGTATTTT
.	TRBV7-6	TRBJ1-3	.	CASAGFSGNTIYF	TGTGCCAGCGCCGGATTCTCTGGAAACACCATATATTTT
.	TRBV2	TRBJ2-2	few	CASSYIGGNTGELFF	TGTGCCAGCAGTTATATAGGGGGAAACACCGGGGAGCTGTTTTTT
.	TRBV30	TRBJ1-1	.	CAWSAPAGGDTEASF	TGTGCCTGGAGTGCCCCCGCGGGGGGCGACACTGAAGCTTCCTTT
.	TRBV28	TRBJ1-1	many	CASSEGFRAFF	TGTGCCAGCAGTGAAGGGTTTAGGGCTTTCTTT
.	TRBV2	TRBJ1-6	.	CASTVEGPHNSPLHF	TGTGCCAGCACCGTCGAAGGGCCTCATAATTCACCCCTCCACTTT
.	TRBV20-1	TRBJ2-1	few	CSAGTGGVVTNEQFF	TGCAGTGCTGGAACGGGCGGGGTCGTAACAAATGAGCAGTTCTTC
TRBD1	TRBV10-2	TRBJ2-5	.	CASTAETGGGKTQYF	TGCGCCAGCACGGCGGAGACAGGGGGCGGCAAGACCCAGTACTTC
.	TRBV18	TRBJ2-1	few	CASSPPVRGEQFF	TGTGCCAGCTCACCACCGGTCCGTGGTGAGCAGTTCTTC
.	TRBV7-3	TRBJ1-1	few	CASSLILGTEAFF	TGTGCCAGCAGCTTAATTTTAGGGACTGAAGCTTTCTTT
TRBD1	TRBV20-1	TRBJ1-2	few	CSATLQGAEGYTF	TGCAGTGCTACCCTCCAGGGGGCAGAGGGCTACACCTTC
.	TRBV11-2	TRBJ1-1	.	CASSLDWASEAFF	TGTGCCAGCAGCTTAGATTGGGCCAGTGAAGCTTTCTTT
.	TRBV29-1	TRBJ2-7	.	CSVLSGVEQYF	TGCAGCGTCCTGTCAGGGGTCGAGCAGTACTTC
.	TRBV2	TRBJ2-1	many	CAMTQALSSYNEQFF	TGTGCCATGACACAGGCACTTAGCTCCTACAATGAGCAGTTCTTC
TRBD2	TRBV14	TRBJ2-5	.	CASSRGGLAGLQETQYF	TGTGCCAGCAGCCGCGGGGGACTAGCGGGATTGCAAGAGACCCAGTACTTC
.	TRBV14	TRBJ1-1	.	CASNPGSTEAFF	TGTGCCTCAAACCCAGGGAGCACTGAAGCTTTCTTT
TRBD2	TRBV19	TRBJ2-7	few	CASSSGAGAAYEQYF	TGTGCCAGTAGTTCTGGAGCGGGAGCAGCCTACGAGCAGTACTTC
.	TRBV3-1	TRBJ2-7	many	CASSQVNHEQYF	TGTGCCAGCAGCCAAGTAAACCACGAGCAGTACTTC
.	TRBV28	TRBJ2-4	many	CASMGGAKNIQYF	TGTGCCAGCATGGGTGGGGCCAAAAACATTCAGTACTTC
.	TRBV9	TRBJ2-3	.	CASSVDGTWIYTQYF	TGTGCCAGCAGCGTAGATGGGACATGGATATATACGCAGTATTTT
TRBD1	TRBV3-1	TRBJ1-1	many	CASSPGQPRNTEAFF	TGTGCCAGCAGCCCGGGACAGCCGAGGAACACTGAAGCTTTCTTT
TRBD2	TRBV2	TRBJ2-1	.	CASSETRTRNEQFF	TGTGCCAGCAGTGAAACCCGGACTAGGAATGAGCAGTTCTTC
TRBD2	TRBV19	TRBJ2-1	few	CASSIPPTSGRARGEQFF	TGTGCCAGTAGTATTCCCCCGACTAGCGGGAGGGCCCGGGGTGAGCAGTTCTTC
.	TRBV6-1	TRBJ2-7	many	CASSEQGPTTVQYF	TGTGCCAGCAGTGAACAAGGTCCTACGACGGTGCAGTACTTC
TRBD1	TRBV27	TRBJ2-7	.	CASHTAGTGGHYEQYF	TGTGCCAGCCACACTGCCGGTACAGGGGGCCACTACGAGCAGTACTTC
.	TRBV5-1	TRBJ2-3	.	CASSLRTVADTQYF	TGCGCCAGCAGTCTTAGGACAGTAGCAGATACGCAGTATTTT
TRBD2	TRBV27	TRBJ2-3	few	CASSLWGLAGGSADTQYF	TGTGCCAGCAGTTTATGGGGACTAGCGGGAGGGTCGGCAGATACGCAGTATTTT
TRBD1	TRBV12-3/TRBV12-4	TRBJ1-1	many	CASSPSPGTGIDTEAFF	TGTGCCAGCAGTCCCAGCCCAGGGACAGGGATCGACACTGAAGCTTTCTTT
TRBD1	TRBV5-4	TRBJ2-7	.	CASSPRQGADEQYF	TGTGCCAGCAGCCCCAGACAGGGGGCCGACGAGCAGTACTTC